What follows are 26 T cell receptor beta chains derived from one specimen sequenced in a study of blood T cells in healthy people across ages (dated by TCRdb to the mid-2010s). The library was prepared using 5' RACE. TCRdb lists the instrument as Illumina HiSeq 2500. The second PCR ran for roughly 6 to 11 cycles and used a J-beta primer mix along with a sample-barcoded 5' primer. TCRdb redid the processing of the public reads, applying fastp at Q25 and MiXCR, and retained in-frame beta chains. Every distinct CDR3 protein forms one entry, paired with its most common genes and DNA. Here the sample has 1,500,000 or so distinct CDR3 sequences; roughly 59% occur a single time. The ten most abundant clones make up roughly 6.3% of the sample. The sequenced sample consisted of blood. Receptor source: a man younger than 30 in good health.

V gene TRBV3-1 combines with J gene TRBJ2-5; TRBD2 agrees at 7 bases. CDR3 length equals 15 residues. Germline lookup yields CDR1 LGHDT and CDR2 YNNKEL (reference sequence). Germline trimming cut 4 bases from V and 3 bases from J; bases unmatched to any gene: 8. The CDR3 sequence: CASSPLGEGKETQYF. CDR3 coding DNA: TGTGCCAGCAGCCCCTTAGGGGAGGGAAAAGAGACCCAGTACTTC.

The rearrangement joins TRBV6-2 or TRBV6-3 to TRBJ2-1, with 7 bases fitting TRBD1. Germline-derived CDR1 and CDR2 are MNHEY and SVGEGT. The CDR3 spans 14 residues. Losses at the gene ends were 4 bases for V and 7 bases for J; bases not matched to a gene: 7. The chain's CDR3 is CASSSLLRGNEQFF. DNA of the CDR3: TGTGCCAGCAGTTCCCTGCTCAGGGGGAATGAGCAGTTCTTC.

The V gene is TRBV2, the J gene TRBJ2-2; D ambiguous. The CDR3 consists of 15 residues. Germline V gene data show CDR1 as SNHLY and CDR2 as FYNNEI. Deletions cut 0 bases from V and 7 bases from J, with 12 bases between. CDR3 DNA: TGTGCCAGCAGTGAAGCAGGAAAAAGGGACGGGGAGCTGTTTTTT. The encoded protein is CASSEAGKRDGELFF.

The chain uses TRBV3-1 and TRBJ2-1; D unclear. The length of the CDR3 is 12 residues. Trimming removed 5 bases at V and 13 bases at J, with 15 bases between. The germline gives CDR1 LGHDT, CDR2 YNNKEL (reference sequence). CDR3 nucleotides: TGTGCCAGCAGCTCCCAATCCGAGACCCAGTTCTTC. Amino acid sequence: CASSSQSETQFF.

CDR3 amino acids: CASSPLGSRSRDTEAFF. The DNA of the CDR3 is TGTGCCAGCAGCCCCCTTGGGAGCCGATCGCGGGACACTGAAGCTTTCTTT. The J gene is TRBJ1-1, the V gene TRBV11-2; D is unclear. Trimming removed 5 bases at V and 3 bases at J, with 22 bases between. Germline V gene sequence: CDR1 SGHAT, CDR2 FQNNGV. The CDR3 extends over 17 amino acids.

This clonotype has a single count. CDR3 loop: CASSQDLMGLTYEQYF. The CDR3, as DNA: TGCGCCAGCAGCCAAGATCTGATGGGGCTGACCTACGAGCAGTACTTC. The chain is built from TRBV4-1 and TRBJ2-1, with a weak D call TRBD1 (5 bases). The J call may be in error: the DNA end matches TRBJ2-7 better. The CDR3 is made up of 16 amino acids. The V gene's germline CDR1 is MGHRA and CDR2 YSYEKL.

The V call is TRBV14, the J call TRBJ2-1; the match to TRBD1 covers 9 bases. The J call could be wrong; TRBJ2-7 is a better fit for the DNA end. The CDR3 sequence is 14 residues long. Germline CDR1 reads SGHDN; CDR2 reads FVKESK. The CDR3 nucleotides are TGTGCCACGGCCTTGGGACAGGGAACCTACGAGCAGTACTTC. Protein: CATALGQGTYEQYF.

This clonotype was seen a few times. The gene calls are TRBV29-1 and TRBJ2-2; TRBD1 matches 7 bases. Germline V gene sequence: CDR1 SQVTM, CDR2 ANQGSEA. V shed 3 bases and J 3 bases; nucleotides not matched to a gene: 1. The length of the CDR3 is 13 residues. The CDR3 here is CSVDTGDTGELFF. The CDR3, as DNA: TGCAGCGTTGATACAGGGGACACCGGGGAGCTGTTTTTT.

The table lists this clonotype with a few counts. The V gene is TRBV4-2, the J gene TRBJ2-7; TRBD2 matches at 7 bases. Trimming took 1 base from V and 3 from J; bases not matched to a gene: 6. This CDR3 contains 15 residues. Germline CDR1 LGHNA, CDR2 YNFKEQ. CDR3 in DNA: TGTGCCAGCAGCCAAGCGACTAGCCCTTACTACGAGCAGTACTTC. This encodes CASSQATSPYYEQYF.

This clonotype was seen only once. V usage is TRBV15 and J usage is TRBJ2-5; D gene unclear. CDR3 length equals 14 residues. The V and J ends lost 1 base and 2 bases respectively, with 8 bases between them. In germline, CDR1 is LNHNV, CDR2 YYDKDF (reference sequence). The CDR3 region is CATSRVNRQETQYF. CDR3 sequence (DNA): TGTGCCACCAGCAGAGTGAACCGACAAGAGACCCAGTACTTC. Looking up the rest from reference TRBV15 and TRBJ2-5 gives the full variable domain: DAMVIQNPRYQVTQFGKPVTLSCSQTLNHNVMYWYQQKSSQAPKLLFHYYDKDFNNEADTPDNFQSRRPNTSFCFLDIRSPGLGDTAMYLCATSRVNRQETQYFGPGTRLLVL.

Turning to this clonotype: The junction departs from the called germline gene at one end, perhaps through a read error. The V call is TRBV4-1, the J call TRBJ2-5, with D hard to call. The CDR3 sequence is 14 residues long. From germline, CDR1 is MGHRA and CDR2 YSYEKL. The CDR3 loop is CASSEDPQEETQYF. In DNA, the CDR3 is TGCGCCAGCAGCGAAGACCCGCAAGAAGAGACCCAGTACTTC.

The chain links TRBV25-1 to TRBJ1-5, with 10 positions matching TRBD1. Per germline, CDR1 MGHDK and CDR2 SYGVNS. This CDR3 is 13 amino acids long. J gave up 15 bases and V 3 bases, and 8 bases lay outside the gene matches. The CDR3 region has the DNA TGTGCCAGCAGTGATACCGGGACAGGGGATTGGCATTTT. Translated, it gives CASSDTGTGDWHF.

The V call is TRBV11-3, the J call TRBJ2-2; D remains ambiguous. The CDR3 covers 14 residues. CDR1 and CDR2 from the germline V gene are SGHNT and YENEEA. The germline V and J ends were trimmed by 5 bases and 4 bases, with 11 bases remaining between them. CDR3 DNA sequence: TGTGCCAGCAGCGCAACATCGATCACCGGGGAGCTGTTTTTT. It translates to CASSATSITGELFF.

About this clonotype: The junction differs from germline at one of its ends, possibly a read error. This chain links TRBV7-2 with TRBJ1-1, with D possibly matching TRBD1 (5 bases). There are 14 residues in the CDR3. The V gene's germline CDR1 is SGHTA and CDR2 FQGNSA. The CDR3 DNA is TGCGCCAGCAGCTTAGGGGTGTTCGGCACTGAAGCTTTCTTT. This codes for CASSLGVFGTEAFF.

This clonotype has just a few counts. This sequence joins TRBV20-1 and TRBJ2-1; D possibly corresponds to TRBD1 (6 bases). CDR3 length: 14 residues. In germline, CDR1 is DFQATT, CDR2 SNEGSKA (reference sequence). V was shortened by 1 base and J by 6 bases, with 13 bases between the two germline ends. The CDR3 sequence: CSARGQGFGNEQFF. The CDR3 DNA follows: TGCAGTGCTAGAGGCCAGGGGTTTGGCAATGAGCAGTTCTTC.

The chain combines TRBV18 with TRBJ1-6; the D gene is possibly TRBD1 (5 bases). The CDR3 length is 16 residues. Trimming left V 6 bases short and J 7 bases short, with 19 bases between. CDR1 KGHSH and CDR2 LQKENI come from the germline V gene. The CDR3 loop is CASSAQRQPTNSPLHF. The CDR3 nucleotides read TGTGCCAGCTCGGCCCAAAGACAGCCAACAAATTCACCCCTCCACTTT.

The chain uses TRBV4-1 and TRBJ1-1, with TRBD1 identical over 8 bases. Germline V gene sequence: CDR1 MGHRA, CDR2 YSYEKL. Trimming removed 3 bases from V and 7 bases from J; junction bases left unmatched: 19. The CDR3 loop spans 18 amino acids. CDR3 residues: CASSHNDRGNPRLIEAFF. Written as DNA, the CDR3 is TGCGCCAGCAGCCACAACGACAGGGGCAATCCTAGGCTCATTGAAGCTTTCTTT.

This rearrangement joins TRBV29-1 to TRBJ2-4, with no clear D. The DNA end is a closer match to TRBJ2-7, so the J assignment may be wrong. The germline gives CDR1 SQVTM, CDR2 ANQGSEA. The CDR3 totals 13 residues. The CDR3 loop is CSVEDTDPYEQYF. DNA of the CDR3: TGCAGCGTTGAAGATACGGACCCTTACGAGCAGTACTTC.

The chain is built from TRBV29-1 and TRBJ2-7, with 9 bases lining up with TRBD2. The V gene end was trimmed by 2 bases and the J gene end by 3 bases; junction bases not matched to a gene: 5. This CDR3 spans 14 amino acids. From germline, CDR1 is SQVTM and CDR2 ANQGSEA. This CDR3 is CSVELGREGYEQYF. Here the CDR3 DNA reads TGCAGCGTTGAATTGGGGCGGGAGGGCTACGAGCAGTACTTC.

The chain recombines TRBV7-9 with TRBJ2-7; 7 bases match TRBD2. The CDR3 length is 16 residues. Trimming took 5 bases from V and 3 from J; bases not matched to a gene: 13. CDR1 is SEHNR and CDR2 is FQNEAQ in the germline V gene (reference sequence). This CDR3 is CASSPINGSGIYEQYF. The DNA for the CDR3 is TGTGCCAGCAGCCCGATCAACGGGAGCGGGATCTACGAGCAGTACTTC.

The chain links TRBV27 to TRBJ1-1; D is unresolved. CDR1 is MNHEY, CDR2 SMNVEV, per germline (reference sequence). Trimming left V 4 bases short and J 0 bases short, with 9 bases between. This CDR3 spans 14 amino acids. The CDR3: CASSYKFMNTEAFF. The CDR3 bases are TGTGCCAGCAGTTACAAATTCATGAACACTGAAGCTTTCTTT.

The V call is TRBV7-2, the J call TRBJ2-5; 9 bases fit TRBD2. Per the germline V gene, CDR1 is SGHTA and CDR2 is FQGNSA. The CDR3 covers 15 residues. J was trimmed by 11 bases and V by 6 bases; bases with no gene match: 16. Here the CDR3 reads CASSFSGGIYNEQYF. The CDR3 DNA is TGTGCCAGCAGTTTCAGCGGGGGGATATACAATGAGCAGTACTTC.

A few counts support this clonotype. The J gene is TRBJ2-7, the V gene TRBV29-1; 7 bases line up with TRBD1. CDR1 and CDR2 from the germline V gene are SQVTM and ANQGSEA. CDR3 length: 13 residues. After removal of 5 bases from V and 0 bases from J, the junction contained 4 bases not matched to a gene. The CDR3 sequence is CSVSRGLSYEQYF. CDR3 nucleotides: TGCAGCGTTTCGAGGGGGCTCTCCTACGAGCAGTACTTC.

This chain links TRBV20-1 with TRBJ2-1, with 16 positions matching TRBD2. The length of the CDR3 is 20 residues. The trim removed 5 bases at V and 0 bases at J, leaving 13 bases unmatched. Germline V gives CDR1 DFQATT, CDR2 SNEGSKA (reference sequence). CDR3 nucleotide sequence: TGCAGTGCTCAGTACGGGGGACTAGCGGGAGGGCCGAGCTCCTACAATGAGCAGTTCTTC. As protein: CSAQYGGLAGGPSSYNEQFF.

The chain is built from TRBV6-6 and TRBJ2-7; D is uncertain. CDR1 is MNHNY and CDR2 is SVGAGI in the germline V gene (reference sequence). The V and J ends lost 2 bases and 5 bases respectively, with 7 bases between them. This CDR3 has 12 residues. CDR3 protein: CASSYQFDEQYF. For the CDR3, the DNA is TGTGCCAGCAGTTACCAGTTCGACGAGCAGTACTTC.

The chain joins TRBV5-1 to TRBJ2-3; 12 bases agree with TRBD2. This CDR3 contains 16 residues. Trimming cost V 0 bases and J 5 bases; bases outside gene matches: 4. The germline V gene encodes CDR1 SGHRS and CDR2 YFSETQ. The CDR3 DNA is TGCGCCAGCAGCTTGGTGACTAGCGGGGGAGGAGATACGCAGTATTTT. Amino acids: CASSLVTSGGGDTQYF. Variable domain in full (rest from reference TRBV5-1 and TRBJ2-3): KAGVTQTPRYLIKTRGQQVTLSCSPISGHRSVSWYQQTPGQGLQFLFEYFSETQRNKGNFPGRFSGRQFSNSRSEMNVSTLELGDSALYLCASSLVTSGGGDTQYFGPGTRLTVL.